This passage covers 5 T cell receptor beta chains from one sample sequenced in a study of blood T cell repertoires in COVID-19. Repertoires were generated with immunoSEQ multiplex PCR, while TCRdb's copy carries only in-frame clones and drops some. The top ten clones hold 3% to 4% of a sample with more than 200,000 clones, approximately 89% of them seen once. The sequenced sample was PBMCs or T cells enriched from blood (not recorded which). These receptors originate from a woman aged 25 to 39 with acute COVID-19.

This clone showed up just a few times. The chain is built from TRBV2 and TRBJ2-5; D is possibly TRBD1 (5 bases). The CDR3 extends over 14 amino acids. The germline V gene encodes CDR1 SNHLY and CDR2 FYNNEI. Trimming took off 5 bases at V and 4 bases at J, with 14 bases between the two ends. This CDR3 reads CASSSDRGRETQYF. The CDR3 bases are TGTGCCAGCAGTAGTGACAGAGGTAGAGAGACCCAGTACTTC.

Only one count was recorded for this clone. The rearrangement uses TRBV21-1 and TRBJ2-7; the table assigns TRBD1, which was not confirmed against the DNA. TRBV21-1 is classified as a pseudogene. The CDR3 extends over 18 amino acids. The CDR3 DNA sequence: TGTGCCAGCAGCGTAAAGCCGGTTTTGTTTGGACAGGTTTACGAGCAGTACTTC. Protein: CASSVKPVLFGQVYEQYF.

The chain carries TRBV9 and TRBJ2-1; TRBD2 matches 7 bases. Germline V CDR1 and CDR2: SGDLS, YYNGEE. The CDR3 sequence is 15 residues long. Trimming removed 0 bases from V and 3 bases from J; junction bases left unmatched: 3. As DNA, the CDR3 is TGTGCCAGCAGCGTAGAAGCGGGGTACTACAATGAGCAGTTCTTC. Protein product: CASSVEAGYYNEQFF. Filled out from reference TRBV9 and TRBJ2-1, the complete variable domain reads DSGVTQTPKHLITATGQRVTLRCSPRSGDLSVYWYQQSLDQGLQFLIQYYNGEERAKGNILERFSAQQFPDLHSELNLSSLELGDSALYFCASSVEAGYYNEQFFGPGTRLTVL.

V usage is TRBV27 and J usage is TRBJ2-2; TRBD1 aligns across 11 bases. V was clipped by 9 bases and J by 4 bases; unmatched bases: 7. The CDR3 runs 15 residues. The V gene's germline CDR1 is MNHEY and CDR2 SMNVEV (reference sequence). DNA for the CDR3: TGTGCCAGTAATCAGGACAGGGGGCGCACCGGGGAGCTGTTTTTT. The encoded protein is CASNQDRGRTGELFF.

Regarding this clone: This sample includes further DNA sequences coding for the same CDR3. This chain joins TRBV2 and TRBJ1-5, with D possibly TRBD1 on 5 matching bases. From germline, CDR1 is SNHLY and CDR2 FYNNEI. The CDR3 is 14 residues long. V lost 3 bases, J lost 0 bases, and 6 bases lay in between. CDR3 nucleotide sequence: TGTGCCAGCAGTGACAGGGATAGCAATCAGCCCCAGCATTTT. Its protein product is CASSDRDSNQPQHF.